These 14 T cell receptor beta chains were all obtained from the same sample, sequenced in a study of T cell repertoires in cytomegalovirus infection (dated by TCRdb to between 2019 and 2020). Sequencing took place on an Illumina HiSeq 1500. The public reads were quality trimmed at Q25 with fastp and then assembled into clones with MiXCR by TCRdb, keeping productive beta chains. Duplicate CDR3 protein sequences are folded into a single record with the most common DNA and genes. Present in this sample are about 180,000 distinct CDR3 sequences, about a sixth of which were seen just once. The ten most abundant clones make up about 23% of the sample. The sample comprised CD8+ T cells from PBMCs. These receptors originate from a human donor in good health (CMV status not recorded). Some clones in this sample may be carry-over from other donors' samples.

This clonotype was seen a few times. The rearrangement links TRBV4-1 to TRBJ2-7, with D possibly TRBD2 on 5 matching bases. Germline CDR1 is MGHRA and CDR2 is YSYEKL. This CDR3 comprises 15 residues. V lost 0 bases and J lost 5, with 14 bases in between. CDR3 residues: CASSQDEVIGDEQYF. CDR3 nucleotide sequence: TGCGCCAGCAGCCAAGATGAGGTCATCGGGGACGAGCAGTACTTC.

This clonotype was seen ten or more times. The chain employs TRBV7-8 and TRBJ1-4; D possibly corresponds to TRBD1 (6 bases). The CDR3 extends over 15 amino acids. V was pared by 0 bases and J by 7 bases, with 12 bases between. CDR1 is SGHVS, CDR2 FQNEAQ, per germline. This CDR3 is CASSLAPRGVEKLFF. The CDR3 nucleotides are TGTGCCAGCAGCTTAGCGCCCAGGGGTGTTGAAAAACTGTTTTTT.

This chain joins TRBV12-3 or TRBV12-4 and TRBJ1-1, with unresolved D. Trimming pared 1 base from V and 8 bases from J, leaving 14 bases between. This CDR3 comprises 14 residues. The CDR3 is CASSLVPGFPEAFF. Here the CDR3 DNA reads TGTGCCAGCAGTTTAGTTCCCGGGTTCCCCGAAGCTTTCTTT.

In this sample, this clonotype turned up a few times. V and J are TRBV6-6 and TRBJ1-1; D gene uncertain. The CDR3 extends over 14 amino acids. Trimming removed 1 base from V and 4 bases from J, with 10 bases in between. Germline V gene data show CDR1 as MNHNY and CDR2 as SVGAGI (reference sequence). The CDR3 nucleotides are TGTGCCAGCAGTTACTTAGCCGAGGGCACTGAAGCTTTCTTT. This encodes CASSYLAEGTEAFF.

The genes are TRBV27 and TRBJ1-2; D not resolved. Germline loops: CDR1 MNHEY, CDR2 SMNVEV (reference sequence). V lost 2 bases and J lost 6, with 10 bases in between. CDR3 size: 13 residues. CDR3 sequence (DNA): TGTGCCAGCAGTTTACAAGGGTACGATGGCTACACCTTC. Protein product: CASSLQGYDGYTF.

This clonotype appeared many times. The chain joins TRBV7-2 to TRBJ1-1, with 7 positions matching TRBD1. V lost 5 bases to trimming and J lost 3 bases; unmatched junction nucleotides: 12. This CDR3 has 16 amino acids. Germline V gives CDR1 SGHTA, CDR2 FQGNSA. CDR3 protein: CASSEGAGVRDTEAFF. For the CDR3, the DNA is TGTGCCAGCAGCGAGGGGGCAGGGGTTAGGGACACTGAAGCTTTCTTT.

This clonotype was seen only a few times. The junction departs from the called germline gene at one end, perhaps through a read error. V usage is TRBV4-1 and J usage is TRBJ1-2; the match to TRBD1 covers 9 bases. CDR1 is MGHRA and CDR2 is YSYEKL in the germline V gene. The CDR3 is 15 residues long. DNA for the CDR3: TGTGCCAGCAGCCAACTCCGGGACAGGGAAAATGGCTACACCTTC. Translating gives CASSQLRDRENGYTF.

This clonotype was detected a few times. This chain uses TRBV29-1 with TRBJ1-2; unclear D gene. Germline V gene lookup returns CDR1 SQVTM and CDR2 ANQGSEA. The CDR3 extends over 13 amino acids. Between the trimmed V and J ends, which lost 3 bases and 2 bases, there was a span of 10 bases. CDR3 region: CSVDGVGNYGYTF. The CDR3 nucleotides read TGCAGCGTTGACGGGGTGGGGAACTATGGCTACACCTTC.

This clonotype was seen more than once but under ten times. The CDR3 is CAISEWTGNPRQPQHF. CDR3 DNA: TGTGCCATCAGTGAGTGGACAGGAAACCCTAGGCAGCCCCAGCATTTT. V is TRBV10-3 and J is TRBJ1-5; 7 bases agree with TRBD1. Trimming took 1 base from V and 7 from J; bases not matched to a gene: 10. Germline V gene sequence: CDR1 ENHRY, CDR2 SYGVKD. This CDR3 comprises 16 residues.

This chain uses TRBV7-9 with TRBJ2-1; 9 bases are a match to TRBD2. The CDR3 is 17 residues long. J gave up 0 bases and V 3 bases, and 6 bases lay outside the gene matches. Germline V CDR1 and CDR2: SEHNR, FQNEAQ (reference sequence). Here the CDR3 DNA reads TGTGCCAGCAGCTTCCTAAGCGGGGGGAGCTCCTACAATGAGCAGTTCTTC. It translates to CASSFLSGGSSYNEQFF.

The chain recombines TRBV7-3 with TRBJ2-7; D ambiguous. This CDR3 is 13 amino acids long. In germline, CDR1 is SGHTA, CDR2 FQGTGA. V shed 5 bases and J shed 1 base, with 9 bases lying between them. The CDR3 is CASSPPNSYEQYF. The CDR3, as DNA: TGTGCCAGCAGCCCGCCCAATTCCTACGAGCAGTACTTC.

This chain links TRBV28 with TRBJ2-7, with 8 bases identical to TRBD1. The CDR3 sequence is 14 residues long. Trimming took 6 bases from V and 0 from J; bases not matched to a gene: 4. CDR1 is MDHEN and CDR2 is SYDVKM in the germline V gene. For the CDR3, the DNA is TGTGCCAGCAGGTGGACAGGGAGCTCCTACGAGCAGTACTTC. Residues: CASRWTGSSYEQYF. The full variable domain, completed using reference TRBV28 and TRBJ2-7, is DVKVTQSSRYLVKRTGEKVFLECVQDMDHENMFWYRQDPGLGLRLIYFSYDVKMKEKGDIPEGYSVSREKKERFSLILESASTNQTSMYLCASRWTGSSYEQYFGPGTRLTVT.

V is TRBV6-1 and J is TRBJ2-4; TRBD1 aligns across 9 bases. Per the germline V gene, CDR1 is MNHNS and CDR2 is SASEGT. This CDR3 has 15 residues. V was clipped by 6 bases and J by 0 bases; unmatched bases: 3. CDR3 sequence (DNA): TGTGCCAGCAGGGGACAGGGTCTAGCCAAAAACATTCAGTACTTC. Amino acid sequence: CASRGQGLAKNIQYF.

The chain uses TRBV2 and TRBJ2-7; D is possibly TRBD1 or TRBD2 (6 bases each). The CDR3 sequence is 12 residues long. Germline CDR1 is SNHLY and CDR2 is FYNNEI. The CDR3 sequence: CGGARGTYEQYF. As DNA, the CDR3 is TGTGGCGGGGCCAGGGGCACCTACGAGCAGTACTTC.